Listed here are 17 T cell receptor beta chains from one sample, sequenced in a study of blood T cells in healthy people across ages. Together with a sample-barcoded 5' primer, a J-beta primer mix was included in a second PCR lasting about 7 to 11 cycles. TCRdb passed the 5' RACE reads through MiXCR, listing each CDR3 protein once. The sample has some 1.5 million distinct CDR3 sequences, 28% seen once. Sequenced input: blood. The source is a young woman in good health.

This chain joins TRBV24-1 and TRBJ2-1; D may be TRBD2 (6 bases). The CDR3 has 16 amino acids. Germline V gives CDR1 KGHDR, CDR2 SFDVKD. V gave up 0 bases and J gave up 2 bases, with 10 bases separating them. Written as DNA, the CDR3 is TGTGCCACCAGTGATTTGCCGGGGGAGGCCTACAATGAGCAGTTCTTC. Translation: CATSDLPGEAYNEQFF.

This clonotype has ten or more counts. The junction departs from the called germline gene at one end, perhaps through a read error. The chain employs TRBV5-1 and TRBJ2-3, with 7 bases lining up with TRBD2. The CDR3 runs 13 residues. From germline, CDR1 is SGHRS and CDR2 YFSETQ. In DNA form, the CDR3 reads TGTGCCAGCAGCTCGGGACTACTGGATACGCAGTATTTT. As protein: CASSSGLLDTQYF.

This clonotype was picked up many times. V gene TRBV5-1 combines with J gene TRBJ2-3; D might be TRBD1 (6 bases). In germline, CDR1 is SGHRS, CDR2 YFSETQ. V was pared by 2 bases and J by 6 bases, with 13 bases between. The CDR3 is 14 residues long. The CDR3 region has the DNA TGCGCCAGCAGCTTTGAGACAGGCGGCGATACGCAGTATTTT. This encodes CASSFETGGDTQYF.

The genes are TRBV7-6 and TRBJ2-2; unclear D gene. The CDR3 has 14 residues. Looked up from germline, CDR1 is SGHVS and CDR2 is FNYEAQ. The germline V and J ends were trimmed by 0 bases and 8 bases, with 10 bases remaining between them. In DNA, the CDR3 is TGTGCCAGCAGCTTAGCACGGCAATCGGGGGAGCTGTTTTTT. Its protein is CASSLARQSGELFF.

In this sample, this clonotype turned up a few times. The chain uses TRBV12-3 or TRBV12-4 and TRBJ2-7, with D perhaps matching TRBD1 (6 bases). Deletions cut 1 base from V and 11 bases from J, with 12 bases between. The CDR3 consists of 12 residues. CDR3 DNA: TGTGCCAGCAGTTTAGAACAGGGCGTTAAGTACTTC. As protein: CASSLEQGVKYF.

This chain connects TRBV6-2 or TRBV6-3 to TRBJ2-7; 9 bases fit TRBD1. V dropped 8 bases and J dropped 3; count of bases not matched to a gene: 2. This CDR3 is built from 12 residues. Germline V lookup: CDR1 MNHEY, CDR2 SVGEGT. In nucleotides, the CDR3 is TGTGCCAGCCAGGACAGGGGCTACGAGCAGTACTTC. Its protein is CASQDRGYEQYF.

This chain uses TRBV28 with TRBJ2-4; D may be TRBD1 (6 bases). The J call is uncertain, as TRBJ2-5 better fits the DNA end. Germline CDR1 and CDR2: MDHEN and SYDVKM. This CDR3 has 16 residues. The CDR3 DNA follows: TGTGCCAGCAGTTTATCCCTCGGACAGTCTTCAGAGACCCAGTACTTC. Its protein is CASSLSLGQSSETQYF.

The chain uses TRBV7-9 and TRBJ2-5; no clear D gene. CDR3 length: 14 amino acids. V was pared by 3 bases and J by 3 bases, with 11 bases between. Germline lookup yields CDR1 SEHNR and CDR2 FQNEAQ (reference sequence). The CDR3 region is CASSLVQLKETQYF. CDR3 bases: TGTGCCAGCAGCTTGGTACAGTTAAAAGAGACCCAGTACTTC.

The J gene is TRBJ2-3, the V gene TRBV5-1; TRBD2 is a possible D gene (5 bases). The CDR3 extends over 15 amino acids. Deletions cut 6 bases from V and 1 base from J, with 15 bases between. Germline V gene data show CDR1 as SGHRS and CDR2 as YFSETQ. In DNA form, the CDR3 reads TGCGCCAGCACCGACGCGGGCAGCCGCACAGATACGCAGTATTTT. Protein: CASTDAGSRTDTQYF.

This clonotype was picked up one time. The chain couples TRBV6-1 to TRBJ1-5; D gene ambiguous. This CDR3 has 15 amino acids. Trimming removed 4 bases at V and 3 bases at J, with 13 bases between. The germline CDR1 and CDR2 sequences are MNHNS and SASEGT. Here the CDR3 DNA reads TGTGCCAGCAGTGGAAGAGAAGGGTTCAATCAGCCCCAGCATTTT. Translated: CASSGREGFNQPQHF.

This clonotype was seen once. This sequence joins TRBV27 and TRBJ1-3, with 10 positions matching TRBD1. CDR3 length equals 15 residues. CDR1 and CDR2 (germline): MNHEY, SMNVEV (reference sequence). After removal of 6 bases from V and 3 bases from J, the junction contained 5 bases not matched to a gene. The CDR3 protein is CASRRQGAFGNTIYF. The DNA of the CDR3 is TGTGCCAGCAGGAGACAGGGGGCGTTTGGAAACACCATATATTTT.

This clonotype was observed a handful of times. This chain uses TRBV3-1 with TRBJ2-1, with TRBD2 identical over 9 bases. Germline lookup yields CDR1 LGHDT and CDR2 YNNKEL (reference sequence). J lost 5 bases, V lost 0 bases, and 5 bases had no gene match. The CDR3 has 16 residues. DNA of the CDR3: TGTGCCAGCAGCCAAGATCGAATAGCGGGAGACAATGAGCAGTTCTTC. Protein product: CASSQDRIAGDNEQFF.

Of note for this clonotype: The junction differs from germline at one of its ends, possibly a read error. V is TRBV27 and J is TRBJ2-3; either TRBD1 or TRBD2 may supply D (5 bases each). CDR1 is MNHEY and CDR2 is SMNVEV in the germline V gene (reference sequence). The CDR3 consists of 16 residues. The CDR3 DNA follows: TGTGCCAGCAGTTCATGGGGGTCATTTGGCACAGATACTCAGTATTTT. Amino acid sequence: CASSSWGSFGTDTQYF.

The rearrangement links TRBV5-1 to TRBJ2-5; possible D gene TRBD1, 5 bases. Germline V gene data show CDR1 as SGHRS and CDR2 as YFSETQ. V was cut by 4 bases and J by 2 bases, with 15 bases left in between. CDR3 length equals 15 residues. CDR3 coding DNA: TGCGCCAGCAGCGCATCCGCAGGGCTACAAGAGACCCAGTACTTC. The encoded protein is CASSASAGLQETQYF.

This clonotype was picked up a small number of times. This CDR3 reads CASRASGQFNYGYTF. The CDR3 region has the DNA TGTGCCAGCAGGGCTTCGGGACAGTTTAACTATGGCTACACCTTC. The V and J genes are TRBV28 and TRBJ1-2; 7 bases are a match to TRBD1. Trimming took 6 bases from V and 1 from J; bases not matched to a gene: 8. Germline V gives CDR1 MDHEN, CDR2 SYDVKM. The CDR3 is made up of 15 amino acids.

There are many counts of this clonotype. The chain joins TRBV20-1 to TRBJ1-2; unclear D gene. This CDR3 is 15 amino acids long. Deletions cut 3 bases from V and 0 bases from J, with 14 bases between. From germline, CDR1 is DFQATT and CDR2 SNEGSKA (reference sequence). The DNA of the CDR3 is TGCAGTGCTAGTAGCAGCGGTACCTCTAACTATGGCTACACCTTC. Translating gives CSASSSGTSNYGYTF.

This clonotype was seen a handful of times. The rearrangement links TRBV28 to TRBJ2-3, with TRBD2 as a possible D gene (5 bases). The CDR3 contains 17 residues. Trimming left V 3 bases short and J 0 bases short, with 16 bases between. In germline, CDR1 is MDHEN, CDR2 SYDVKM. CDR3 DNA sequence: TGTGCCAGCAGTTTTCCTACGGGGTTGGGTAGCACAGATACGCAGTATTTT. Residues: CASSFPTGLGSTDTQYF.